A single sample is the source of the 14 T cell receptor beta chains below, sequenced in a study of T cell repertoires in cytomegalovirus infection (dated by TCRdb to the late 2010s). Sequencer: Illumina HiSeq 1500. The public reads were reanalyzed by TCRdb: fastp trimming at Q25, MiXCR alignment, in-frame beta chains only. One record per CDR3 amino acid sequence lists the most common genes and DNA. For this sample there are roughly 320,000 distinct CDR3 sequences; roughly a tenth appear just once. Around 2.5% of the sample goes to the ten largest clones. Material for sequencing was PBMCs. The receptors were gathered from a human donor in good health (CMV status not recorded). Some clones in this sample may be carry-over from other donors' samples.

This clonotype was picked up many times. The J gene is TRBJ1-5, the V gene TRBV28; 7 nucleotides align to TRBD1. V trimming: 3 bases; J trimming: 0 bases; junction bases outside the gene matches: 5. Germline V CDR1 and CDR2: MDHEN, SYDVKM. The CDR3 sequence is 16 residues long. The CDR3: CASSFLDRTSNQPQHF. The CDR3 DNA reads as TGTGCCAGCAGTTTCCTGGACAGGACTAGCAATCAGCCCCAGCATTTT.

The chain carries TRBV7-2 and TRBJ2-3; a possible D gene is TRBD2 (7 bases). V dropped 1 base and J dropped 2 bases, with 13 bases sitting between them. In germline, CDR1 is SGHTA, CDR2 FQGNSA. This CDR3 contains 16 residues. The CDR3 sequence is CASSLEGGGYTDTQYF. DNA for the CDR3: TGTGCCAGCAGCTTAGAAGGGGGGGGGTACACAGATACGCAGTATTTT.

The CDR3 sequence: CSERGQSTDTQYF. The DNA of the CDR3 is TGCAGCGAGCGGGGGCAGTCCACAGATACGCAGTATTTT. The V and J genes are TRBV20-1 and TRBJ2-3; the match to TRBD2 covers 8 bases. The CDR3 contains 13 residues. Germline assignment: CDR1 DFQATT and CDR2 SNEGSKA (reference sequence).

The chain joins TRBV2 to TRBJ1-2; D is uncertain. The CDR3 length is 11 residues. The germline gives CDR1 SNHLY, CDR2 FYNNEI. CDR3 sequence reads: CTASRREGYTF. CDR3 coding DNA: TGTACCGCCTCTAGGAGGGAAGGCTACACCTTC. The whole variable domain, remainder taken from reference TRBV2 and TRBJ1-2, is EPEVTQTPSHQVTQMGQEVILRCVPISNHLYFYWYRQILGQKVEFLVSFYNNEISEKSEIFDDQFSVERPDGSNFTLKIRSTKLEDSAMYFCTASRREGYTFGSGTRLTVV.

A few counts support this clonotype. The chain uses TRBV5-1 and TRBJ2-1; D perhaps matches TRBD1 (5 bases). There are 16 residues in the CDR3. Trimming shortened V by 0 bases and J by 0 bases, and 10 bases separated the two germline ends. Looked up from germline, CDR1 is SGHRS and CDR2 is YFSETQ. This CDR3 reads CASSLEGRSSYNEQFF. In nucleotides, the CDR3 is TGCGCCAGCAGCTTGGAGGGGCGGTCCTCCTACAATGAGCAGTTCTTC.

This clonotype appeared many times. The chain has TRBV5-1 and TRBJ2-3; D may be TRBD1 (5 bases). The CDR3 covers 13 residues. The V and J ends lost 2 bases and 6 bases respectively, with 10 bases between them. CDR1 is SGHRS, CDR2 YFSETQ, per germline. CDR3 coding DNA: TGCGCCAGCAGCTTTGCAGGGAAGGATACGCAGTATTTT. Residues: CASSFAGKDTQYF.

This clonotype has only a few counts. The rearrangement uses TRBV6-5 and TRBJ1-6, with D possibly TRBD1 on 6 matching bases. The CDR3 length is 17 residues. The V gene's germline CDR1 is MNHEY and CDR2 SVGAGI. Trimming took 6 bases from V and 8 from J, leaving 23 bases between them. CDR3 in DNA: TGTGCCAGCAGCCGACGGCCGACAGGTCCTACGGATTCACCCCTCCACTTT. This encodes CASSRRPTGPTDSPLHF.

This clonotype was detected only a few times. The J gene is TRBJ1-6, the V gene TRBV6-5; TRBD1 matches at 7 bases. V trimming: 6 bases; J trimming: 3 bases; junction bases outside the gene matches: 8. The CDR3 contains 16 residues. Germline CDR1 and CDR2: MNHEY and SVGAGI. This chain's CDR3 is CASRQPRTGYNSPLHF. CDR3 DNA sequence: TGTGCCAGCAGGCAACCCAGGACAGGCTATAATTCACCCCTCCACTTT.

CDR3 in DNA: TGCAGTGCTAGGGGACATATGCCTTCGCCCCTCCACTTT. As protein: CSARGHMPSPLHF. The chain recombines TRBV20-1 with TRBJ1-6; maybe TRBD1 (6 bases). The CDR3 loop spans 13 amino acids. The ends were cut back, 3 bases at V and 13 bases at J, with 16 bases in the middle. CDR1 is DFQATT, CDR2 SNEGSKA, per germline (reference sequence).

This chain joins TRBV20-1 and TRBJ2-1; D remains ambiguous. Looked up from germline, CDR1 is DFQATT and CDR2 is SNEGSKA (reference sequence). The ends were cut back, 3 bases at V and 1 base at J, with 13 bases in the middle. The CDR3 has 15 amino acids. The CDR3: CSASRGPGSYNEQFF. The CDR3 region has the DNA TGCAGTGCTAGTCGAGGACCTGGATCCTACAATGAGCAGTTCTTC.

Many counts were recorded for this clonotype. V and J are TRBV28 and TRBJ1-5, with unresolved D. In germline, CDR1 is MDHEN, CDR2 SYDVKM. This CDR3 has 13 residues. Between the trimmed V and J ends, which lost 2 bases and 5 bases, there was a span of 7 bases. The CDR3 DNA follows: TGTGCCAGCAGTTTAAATGGGTATCAGCCCCAGCATTTT. This codes for CASSLNGYQPQHF.

This clonotype has at least ten counts. The chain recombines TRBV6-4 with TRBJ1-1; TRBD1 matches at 8 bases. The CDR3 has 12 residues. Germline V gene sequence: CDR1 MRHNA, CDR2 SNTAGT. The J segment lost 10 bases and the V segment lost 7 bases, leaving 8 bases of the junction unmatched. The CDR3: CASNRQGSGAFF. CDR3 nucleotide sequence: TGTGCCAGCAATCGACAGGGGAGCGGAGCTTTCTTT.

This clonotype was seen repeatedly, ten times or more. This chain uses TRBV9 with TRBJ2-1, with D hard to call. Deletions cut 0 bases from V and 9 bases from J, with 10 bases between. Germline assignment: CDR1 SGDLS and CDR2 YYNGEE. The CDR3 sequence is 13 residues long. CDR3 residues: CASSVGANPEQFF. CDR3 sequence (DNA): TGTGCCAGCAGCGTAGGGGCCAACCCTGAGCAGTTCTTC.

This clonotype was recorded many times. This rearrangement joins TRBV6-6 to TRBJ1-2; D is perhaps TRBD1 (6 bases). CDR1 and CDR2 (germline): MNHNY, SVGAGI (reference sequence). CDR3 length equals 15 residues. The V and J ends lost 0 bases and 6 bases respectively, with 14 bases between them. CDR3 loop: CASSYSNVQGHGYTF. The DNA for the CDR3 is TGTGCCAGCAGTTACTCGAACGTACAGGGACATGGCTACACCTTC.